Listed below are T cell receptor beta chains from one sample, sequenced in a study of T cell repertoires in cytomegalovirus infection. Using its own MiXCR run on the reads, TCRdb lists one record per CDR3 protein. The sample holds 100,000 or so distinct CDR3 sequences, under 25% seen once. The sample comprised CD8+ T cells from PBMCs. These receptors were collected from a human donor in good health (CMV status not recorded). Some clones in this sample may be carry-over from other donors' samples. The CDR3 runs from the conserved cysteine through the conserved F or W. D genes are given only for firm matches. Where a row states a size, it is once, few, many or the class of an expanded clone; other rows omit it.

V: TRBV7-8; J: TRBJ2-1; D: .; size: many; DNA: TGTGCCAGCAGCTCGGCTAGCGATTACAATGAGCAGTTCTTC; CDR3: CASSSASDYNEQFF
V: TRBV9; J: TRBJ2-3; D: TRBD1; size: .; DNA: TGTGCCAGCAGCGTAGCGGGACAGCGGACAGATACGCAGTATTTT; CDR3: CASSVAGQRTDTQYF
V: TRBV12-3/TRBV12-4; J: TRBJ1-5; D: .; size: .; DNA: TGTGCCAGCAGTTTAGCTGCAGGATCGAGCAATCAGCCCCAGCATTTT; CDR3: CASSLAAGSSNQPQHF
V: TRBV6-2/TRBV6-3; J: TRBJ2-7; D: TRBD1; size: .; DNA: TGTGCCAGCAGGCCTCCGACAGGGGACGAGCAGTACTTC; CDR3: CASRPPTGDEQYF
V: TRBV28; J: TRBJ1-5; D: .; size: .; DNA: TGTGCCAGCATGGACGGTCAGCCCCAGCATTTT; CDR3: CASMDGQPQHF
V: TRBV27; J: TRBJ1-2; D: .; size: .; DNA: TGTGCCAGCAGGGGGGATCTTCTTTATGGCTACACCTTC; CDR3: CASRGDLLYGYTF
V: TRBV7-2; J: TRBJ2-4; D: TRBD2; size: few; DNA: TGTGCCAGCAGCCCCACGGGGCTAGCGGGGGGGCACTTC; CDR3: CASSPTGLAGGHF
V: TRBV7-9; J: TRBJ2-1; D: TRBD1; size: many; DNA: TGTGCCAGCAGCTCGGGACAGGGACTTTCGGATGAGCAGTTCTTC; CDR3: CASSSGQGLSDEQFF
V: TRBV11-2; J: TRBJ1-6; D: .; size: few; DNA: TGTGCCAGCAGCAACACCCAGGTGGGCGGATCACCCCTCCACTTT; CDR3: CASSNTQVGGSPLHF
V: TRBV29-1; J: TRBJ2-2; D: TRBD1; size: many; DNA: TGCAGCGCTCGCGGGGACAGGGCCCGCACCGGGGAGCTGTTTTTT; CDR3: CSARGDRARTGELFF
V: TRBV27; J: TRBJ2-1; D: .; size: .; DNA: TGTGCCAGCAGTTTGGCGGGGCGGGGGCAGTTCTTC; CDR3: CASSLAGRGQFF
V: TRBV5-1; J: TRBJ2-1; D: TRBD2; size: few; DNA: TGCGCCAGCGGCACTAGCGGGGCGCAGTTCTTC; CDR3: CASGTSGAQFF
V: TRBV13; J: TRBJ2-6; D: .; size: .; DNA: TGTGCCAGCAGCTTCCGGGCCGGAGGGGCCAACGTCCTGACTTTC; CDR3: CASSFRAGGANVLTF
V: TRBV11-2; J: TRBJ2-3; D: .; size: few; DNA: TGTGCCAGCAGCTTGTCCGGGACCCCAGATACGCAGTATTTT; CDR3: CASSLSGTPDTQYF
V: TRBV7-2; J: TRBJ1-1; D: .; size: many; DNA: TGTGCCAGCAGTTTATCGGGGGGCACTGAAGCTTTCTTT; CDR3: CASSLSGGTEAFF
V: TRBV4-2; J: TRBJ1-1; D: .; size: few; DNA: TGTGCCAGCAGCCAAGAGATACGTAACACTGAAGCTTTCTTT; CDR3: CASSQEIRNTEAFF
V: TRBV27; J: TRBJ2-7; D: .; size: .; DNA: TGTGCCAGCAGTCCGACAGGGACTCCATACGAGCAGTACTTC; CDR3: CASSPTGTPYEQYF
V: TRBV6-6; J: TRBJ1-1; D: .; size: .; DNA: TGTGCCAGCCATGGACATTTGAACACTGAAGCTTTCTTT; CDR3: CASHGHLNTEAFF
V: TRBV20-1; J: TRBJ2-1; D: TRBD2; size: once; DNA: TGCAGTGCTAGAGACGCCCCTGGAAAGCTAGCGGGGGGAAAGTATGAGCAGTTCTTC; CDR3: CSARDAPGKLAGGKYEQFF
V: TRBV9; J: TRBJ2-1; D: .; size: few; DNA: TGTGCCAGCAGCGCCGATCTACTTGGAGAGCAGTTCTTC; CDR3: CASSADLLGEQFF